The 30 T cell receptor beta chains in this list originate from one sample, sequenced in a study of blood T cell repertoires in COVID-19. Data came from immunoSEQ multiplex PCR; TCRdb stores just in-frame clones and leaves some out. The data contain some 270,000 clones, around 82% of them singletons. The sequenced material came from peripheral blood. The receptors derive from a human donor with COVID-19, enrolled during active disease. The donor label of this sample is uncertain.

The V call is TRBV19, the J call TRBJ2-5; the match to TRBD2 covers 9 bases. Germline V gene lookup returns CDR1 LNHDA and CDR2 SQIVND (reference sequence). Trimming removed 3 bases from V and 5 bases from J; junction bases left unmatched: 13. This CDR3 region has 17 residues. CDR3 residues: CASSILGASGRSETQYF. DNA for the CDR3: TGTGCCAGTAGTATTCTTGGCGCCAGCGGGAGGTCCGAGACCCAGTACTTC.

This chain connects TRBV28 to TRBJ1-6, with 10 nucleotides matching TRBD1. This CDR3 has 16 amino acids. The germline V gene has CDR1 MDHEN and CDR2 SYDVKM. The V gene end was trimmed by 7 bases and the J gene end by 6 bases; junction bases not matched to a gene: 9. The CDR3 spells CASIVGQGISNSPLHF. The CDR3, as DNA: TGTGCCAGCATCGTGGGACAGGGGATTAGTAATTCACCCCTCCACTTT.

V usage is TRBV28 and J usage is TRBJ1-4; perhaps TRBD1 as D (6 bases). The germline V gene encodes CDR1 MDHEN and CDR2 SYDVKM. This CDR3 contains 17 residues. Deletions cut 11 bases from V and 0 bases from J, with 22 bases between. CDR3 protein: CAGGTGTATTTNEKLFF. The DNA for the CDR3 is TGTGCCGGGGGCACCGGGACCGCAACTACAACTAATGAAAAACTGTTTTTT. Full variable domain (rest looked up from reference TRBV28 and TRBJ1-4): DVKVTQSSRYLVKRTGEKVFLECVQDMDHENMFWYRQDPGLGLRLIYFSYDVKMKEKGDIPEGYSVSREKKERFSLILESASTNQTSMYLCAGGTGTATTTNEKLFFGSGTQLSVL.

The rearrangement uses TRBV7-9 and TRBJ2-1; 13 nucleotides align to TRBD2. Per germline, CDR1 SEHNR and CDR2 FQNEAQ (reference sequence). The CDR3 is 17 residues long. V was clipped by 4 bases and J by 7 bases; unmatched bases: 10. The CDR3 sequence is CASSSGLAGAPLNEQFF. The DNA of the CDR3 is TGTGCCAGCAGCTCCGGACTAGCGGGAGCCCCCTTAAATGAGCAGTTCTTC.

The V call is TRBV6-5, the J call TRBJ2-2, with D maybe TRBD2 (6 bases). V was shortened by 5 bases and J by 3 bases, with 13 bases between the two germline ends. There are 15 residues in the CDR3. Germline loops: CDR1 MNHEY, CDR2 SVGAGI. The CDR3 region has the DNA TGTGCCAGCAGTCAACCCGGACTATACACCGGGGAGCTGTTTTTT. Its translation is CASSQPGLYTGELFF.

The CDR3 region is CASSMPGLNTEAFF. DNA of the CDR3: TGTGCCAGTAGTATGCCGGGGTTGAACACTGAAGCTTTCTTT. The rearrangement links TRBV19 to TRBJ1-1; D is uncertain. Germline assignment: CDR1 LNHDA and CDR2 SQIVND (reference sequence). V lost 3 bases, J lost 0 bases, and 8 bases lay in between. The CDR3 consists of 14 residues.

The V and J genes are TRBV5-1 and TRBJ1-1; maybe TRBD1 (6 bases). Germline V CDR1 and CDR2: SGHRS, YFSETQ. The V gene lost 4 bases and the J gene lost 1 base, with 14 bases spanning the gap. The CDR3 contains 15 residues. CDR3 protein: CASSGLQGRNTEAFF. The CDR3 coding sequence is TGCGCCAGCAGCGGCCTCCAGGGGAGGAACACTGAAGCTTTCTTT. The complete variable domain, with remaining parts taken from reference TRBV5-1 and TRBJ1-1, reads KAGVTQTPRYLIKTRGQQVTLSCSPISGHRSVSWYQQTPGQGLQFLFEYFSETQRNKGNFPGRFSGRQFSNSRSEMNVSTLELGDSALYLCASSGLQGRNTEAFFGQGTRLTVV.

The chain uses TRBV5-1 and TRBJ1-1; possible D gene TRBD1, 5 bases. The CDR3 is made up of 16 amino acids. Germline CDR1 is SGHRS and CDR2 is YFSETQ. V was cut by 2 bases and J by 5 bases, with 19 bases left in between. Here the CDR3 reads CASSFRTASRGTEAFF. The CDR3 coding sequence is TGCGCCAGCAGCTTTCGGACCGCCTCTAGGGGAACTGAAGCTTTCTTT.

CDR3 loop: CASRETSGRAADTQYF. DNA for the CDR3: TGTGCCAGCAGAGAAACTAGCGGGAGGGCCGCAGATACGCAGTATTTT. This chain joins TRBV6-1 and TRBJ2-3, with TRBD2 matching over 13 bases. The length of the CDR3 is 16 residues. The germline V gene encodes CDR1 MNHNS and CDR2 SASEGT. Trimming cost V 6 bases and J 4 bases; bases outside gene matches: 7.

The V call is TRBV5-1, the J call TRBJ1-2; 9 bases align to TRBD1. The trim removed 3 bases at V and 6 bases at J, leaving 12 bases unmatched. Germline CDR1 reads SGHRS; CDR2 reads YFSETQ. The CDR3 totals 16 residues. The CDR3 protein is CASSSGTGYVEDGYTF. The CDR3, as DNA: TGCGCCAGCAGCTCGGGGACAGGGTATGTTGAGGATGGCTACACCTTC.

CDR3 in DNA: TGCAGTGCCAACGTACTAGAGACCCAGTACTTC. Amino acid sequence: CSANVLETQYF. The J gene is TRBJ2-5, the V gene TRBV20-1; D not resolved. Germline assignment: CDR1 DFQATT and CDR2 SNEGSKA (reference sequence). V lost 6 bases and J lost 4, with 9 bases in between. This CDR3 has 11 amino acids.

The CDR3 region has the DNA TGTGCCAGCAGTTACTTCCCCGCGAATGAAAAACTGTTTTTT. Translated, it gives CASSYFPANEKLFF. The chain recombines TRBV6-6 with TRBJ1-4, with D hard to call. CDR1 and CDR2 (germline): MNHNY, SVGAGI (reference sequence). V lost 1 base, J lost 5 bases, and 8 bases lay in between. The CDR3 is 14 amino acids.

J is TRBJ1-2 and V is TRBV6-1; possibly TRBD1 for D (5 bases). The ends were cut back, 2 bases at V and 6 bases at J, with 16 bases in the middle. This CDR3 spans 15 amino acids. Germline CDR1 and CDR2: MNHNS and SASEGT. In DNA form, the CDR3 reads TGTGCCAGCAGTGAAACTCAACAGGTCTTGGATGGCTACACCTTC. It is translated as CASSETQQVLDGYTF.

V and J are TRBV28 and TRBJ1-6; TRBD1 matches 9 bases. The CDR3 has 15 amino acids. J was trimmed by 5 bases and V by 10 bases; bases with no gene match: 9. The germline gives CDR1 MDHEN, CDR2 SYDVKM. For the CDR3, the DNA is TGTGCCATACGGCGGGACAGGGAAAATAATTCACCCCTCCACTTT. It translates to CAIRRDRENNSPLHF.

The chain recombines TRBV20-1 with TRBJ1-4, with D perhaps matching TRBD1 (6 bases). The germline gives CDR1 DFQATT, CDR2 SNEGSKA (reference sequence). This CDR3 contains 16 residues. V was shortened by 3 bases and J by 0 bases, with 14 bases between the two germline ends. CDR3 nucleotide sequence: TGCAGTGCTAGTGGACAGAGCCGTGCAACTAATGAAAAACTGTTTTTT. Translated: CSASGQSRATNEKLFF.

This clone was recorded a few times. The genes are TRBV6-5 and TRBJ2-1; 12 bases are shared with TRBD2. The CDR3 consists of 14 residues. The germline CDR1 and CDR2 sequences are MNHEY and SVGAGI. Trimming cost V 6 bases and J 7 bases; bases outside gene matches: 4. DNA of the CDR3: TGTGCCAGCAGGACTAGCGGGAGTTTTAATGAGCAGTTCTTC. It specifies CASRTSGSFNEQFF.

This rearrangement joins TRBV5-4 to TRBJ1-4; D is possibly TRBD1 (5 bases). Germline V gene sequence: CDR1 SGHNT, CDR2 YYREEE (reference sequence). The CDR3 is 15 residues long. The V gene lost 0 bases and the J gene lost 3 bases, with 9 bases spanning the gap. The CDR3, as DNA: TGTGCCAGCAGCTTGGCCGGCAGGGCTAATGAAAAACTGTTTTTT. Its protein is CASSLAGRANEKLFF.

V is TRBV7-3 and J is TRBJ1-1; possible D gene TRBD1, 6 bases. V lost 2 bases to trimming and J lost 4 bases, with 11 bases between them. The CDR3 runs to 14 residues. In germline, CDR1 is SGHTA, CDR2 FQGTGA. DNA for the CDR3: TGTGCCAGCAGCTTAGACAGGTCCGGCACTGAAGCTTTCTTT. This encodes CASSLDRSGTEAFF.

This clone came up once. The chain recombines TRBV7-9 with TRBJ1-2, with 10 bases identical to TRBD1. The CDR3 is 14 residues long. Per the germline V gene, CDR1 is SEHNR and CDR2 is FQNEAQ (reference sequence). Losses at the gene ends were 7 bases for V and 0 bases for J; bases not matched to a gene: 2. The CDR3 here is CASTGTGANYGYTF. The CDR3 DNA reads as TGTGCCAGCACCGGGACAGGGGCTAACTATGGCTACACCTTC.

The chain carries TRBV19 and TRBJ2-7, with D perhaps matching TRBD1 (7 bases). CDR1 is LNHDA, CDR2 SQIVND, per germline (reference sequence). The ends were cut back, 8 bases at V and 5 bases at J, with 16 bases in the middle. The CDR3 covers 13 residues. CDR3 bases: TGTGCCAGTGGTTGGGCAGGGGGGCACGAGCAGTACTTC. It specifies CASGWAGGHEQYF.

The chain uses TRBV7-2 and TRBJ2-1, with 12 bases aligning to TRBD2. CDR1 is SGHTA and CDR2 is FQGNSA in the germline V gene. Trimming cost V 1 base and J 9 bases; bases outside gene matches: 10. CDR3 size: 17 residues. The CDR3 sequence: CASSLGLLAGGPGEQFF. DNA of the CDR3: TGTGCCAGCAGCTTAGGCTTGCTAGCGGGAGGGCCTGGTGAGCAGTTCTTC.

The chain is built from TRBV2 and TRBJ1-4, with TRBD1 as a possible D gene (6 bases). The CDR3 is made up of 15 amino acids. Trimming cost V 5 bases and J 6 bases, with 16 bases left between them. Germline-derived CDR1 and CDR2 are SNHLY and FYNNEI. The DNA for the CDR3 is TGTGCCAGCAGTTCCATACAGGGTGGACATGAAAAACTGTTTTTT. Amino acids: CASSSIQGGHEKLFF.

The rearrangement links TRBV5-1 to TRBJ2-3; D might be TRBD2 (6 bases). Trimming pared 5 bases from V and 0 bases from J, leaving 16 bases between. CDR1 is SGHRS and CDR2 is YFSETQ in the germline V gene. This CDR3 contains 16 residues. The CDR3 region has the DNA TGCGCCAGCAGTCAGGATGGCGGGGTTAGCACAGATACGCAGTATTTT. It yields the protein CASSQDGGVSTDTQYF.

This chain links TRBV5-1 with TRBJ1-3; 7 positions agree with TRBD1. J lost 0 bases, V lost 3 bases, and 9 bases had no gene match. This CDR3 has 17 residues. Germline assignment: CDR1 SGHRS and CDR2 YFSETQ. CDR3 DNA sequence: TGCGCCAGCAGCTACGGAGTGGACAGGTTCTCTGGAAACACCATATATTTT. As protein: CASSYGVDRFSGNTIYF.

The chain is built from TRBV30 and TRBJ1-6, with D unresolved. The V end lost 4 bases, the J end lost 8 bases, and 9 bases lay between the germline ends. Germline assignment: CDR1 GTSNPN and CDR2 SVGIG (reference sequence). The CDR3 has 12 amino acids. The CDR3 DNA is TGTGCCTGGAAGATAGGAGATTCACCCCTCCACTTT. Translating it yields CAWKIGDSPLHF.

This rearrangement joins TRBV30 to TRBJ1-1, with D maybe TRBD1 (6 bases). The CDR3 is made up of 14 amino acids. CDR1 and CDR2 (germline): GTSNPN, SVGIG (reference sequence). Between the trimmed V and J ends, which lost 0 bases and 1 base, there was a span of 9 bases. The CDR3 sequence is CAWSVRRGNTEAFF. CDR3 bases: TGTGCCTGGAGTGTACGCAGGGGGAACACTGAAGCTTTCTTT.

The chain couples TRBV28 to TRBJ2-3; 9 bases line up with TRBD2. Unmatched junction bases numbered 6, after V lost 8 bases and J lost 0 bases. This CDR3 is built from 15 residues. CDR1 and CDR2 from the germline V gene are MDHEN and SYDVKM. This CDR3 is CASFASGASTDTQYF. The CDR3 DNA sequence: TGTGCCAGCTTCGCTAGCGGGGCTAGCACAGATACGCAGTATTTT.

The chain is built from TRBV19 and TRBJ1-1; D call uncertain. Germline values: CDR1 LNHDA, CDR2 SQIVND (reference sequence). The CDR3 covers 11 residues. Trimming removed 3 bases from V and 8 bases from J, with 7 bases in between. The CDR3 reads CASSITGEAFF. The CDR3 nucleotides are TGTGCCAGTAGTATTACCGGGGAAGCTTTCTTT.

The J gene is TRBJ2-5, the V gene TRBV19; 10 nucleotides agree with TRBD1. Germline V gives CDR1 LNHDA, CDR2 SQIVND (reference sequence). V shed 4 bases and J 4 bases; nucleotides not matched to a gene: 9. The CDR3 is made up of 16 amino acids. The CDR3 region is CASSTGQGPSGETQYF. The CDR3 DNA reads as TGTGCCAGTAGTACGGGACAGGGGCCCAGTGGAGAGACCCAGTACTTC.

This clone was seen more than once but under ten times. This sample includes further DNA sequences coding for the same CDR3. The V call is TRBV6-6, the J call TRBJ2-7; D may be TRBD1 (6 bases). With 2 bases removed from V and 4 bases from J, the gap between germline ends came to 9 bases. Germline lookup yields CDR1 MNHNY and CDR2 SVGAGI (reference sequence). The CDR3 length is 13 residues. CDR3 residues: CASSYTGSYEQYF. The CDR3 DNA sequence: TGTGCCAGCAGTTACACAGGGAGTTACGAGCAGTACTTC.